Shown below are 30 T cell receptor beta chains from a single sample sequenced in a study of T cell changes during pregnancy in multiple sclerosis. Here immunoSEQ multiplex PCR was the method, and the copy in TCRdb shows in-frame clones only, minus some. Counted here are tens of thousands of clones, 86% occurring once; the ten biggest clones make up roughly 8%. This material consisted of CD8+ T cells from peripheral blood mononuclear cells, taken in the first trimester of pregnancy. The source of these receptors is a female donor in good health, enrolled as a control in a pregnancy study.

This sequence joins TRBV27 and TRBJ1-1, with 9 positions matching TRBD1. The CDR3 is made up of 15 amino acids. Trimming removed 5 bases from V and 3 bases from J; junction bases left unmatched: 7. Germline CDR1 reads MNHEY; CDR2 reads SMNVEV (reference sequence). The CDR3 coding sequence is TGTGCCAGCAGTCCAGGGGGACAGGGCTACACTGAAGCTTTCTTT. Translated: CASSPGGQGYTEAFF.

This sequence joins TRBV4-1 and TRBJ2-3; perhaps TRBD2 as D (5 bases). The length of the CDR3 is 15 residues. Germline CDR1 MGHRA, CDR2 YSYEKL. V dropped 1 base and J dropped 5 bases, with 13 bases sitting between them. The chain's CDR3 is CASSQAGLAGDTQYF. For the CDR3, the DNA is TGCGCCAGCAGCCAAGCGGGCCTAGCAGGAGATACGCAGTATTTT.

V gene TRBV2 combines with J gene TRBJ2-7, with 9 nucleotides matching TRBD1. V lost 7 bases and J lost 2; bases outside the gene matches: 12. The CDR3 is made up of 16 amino acids. Germline V gene sequence: CDR1 SNHLY, CDR2 FYNNEI. The CDR3 coding sequence is TGTGCCAGCAAAACCCTTGCGGGACAGGGTCCCTACGAGCAGTACTTC. This codes for CASKTLAGQGPYEQYF.

The chain recombines TRBV5-4 with TRBJ1-2; D not resolved. This CDR3 region has 16 residues. V was cut by 4 bases and J by 0 bases, with 16 bases left in between. Germline CDR1 is SGHNT and CDR2 is YYREEE (reference sequence). The CDR3 reads CASSLGLSGSNYGYTF. DNA of the CDR3: TGTGCCAGCAGCCTCGGTCTAAGCGGCTCTAACTATGGCTACACCTTC.

The chain couples TRBV18 to TRBJ2-7, with 7 positions matching TRBD2. The CDR3 has 15 residues. V lost 4 bases and J lost 0; bases outside the gene matches: 6. In germline, CDR1 is KGHSH, CDR2 LQKENI. The CDR3, as DNA: TGTGCCAGCTCACTAACCGGGGGGAGCTCCTACGAGCAGTACTTC. It translates to CASSLTGGSSYEQYF.

The chain has TRBV7-8 and TRBJ2-2, with D perhaps matching TRBD2 (5 bases). Trimming pared 3 bases from V and 6 bases from J, leaving 11 bases between. Per germline, CDR1 SGHVS and CDR2 FQNEAQ. The CDR3 covers 14 residues. The CDR3 nucleotides are TGTGCCAGCAGCTTCAAGGTCGGGGCCGGGGAGCTGTTTTTT. This gives the protein CASSFKVGAGELFF.

This clone occurred a few times. The V call is TRBV21-1, the J call TRBJ1-2; the table gives TRBD1 as D, unverified against the DNA. TRBV21-1 is designated a pseudogene. This CDR3 spans 16 amino acids. As DNA, the CDR3 is TGTGCCAGCAGCAACGTAACCGGACAGGGGCCCTATGGCTACACCTTC. Amino acid sequence: CASSNVTGQGPYGYTF.

This chain links TRBV7-8 with TRBJ1-2, with TRBD1 as a possible D gene (5 bases). The CDR3 covers 14 residues. Germline V CDR1 and CDR2: SGHVS, FQNEAQ. Trimming pared 3 bases from V and 2 bases from J, leaving 10 bases between. The DNA for the CDR3 is TGTGCCAGCAGCTTGGGTCAGGGAAACTATGGCTACACCTTC. It codes for CASSLGQGNYGYTF.

Here the CDR3 DNA reads TGTGCCAGCAGTGAAGTTGGGACAGGCCACTACGAGCAGTACTTC. Translated: CASSEVGTGHYEQYF. The chain recombines TRBV6-1 with TRBJ2-7; 8 nucleotides line up with TRBD1. The junction had 5 bases not matched to a gene; V was cut back by 1 base and J by 3 bases. Germline-derived CDR1 and CDR2 are MNHNS and SASEGT. The CDR3 totals 15 residues.

The chain joins TRBV2 to TRBJ1-5; TRBD1 matches 7 bases. Germline CDR1 is SNHLY and CDR2 is FYNNEI. The CDR3 runs 14 residues. Unmatched junction bases numbered 4, after V lost 4 bases and J lost 4 bases. The CDR3 DNA sequence: TGTGCCAGCAGTGGGACAGGCGGGAATCAGCCCCAGCATTTT. This gives the protein CASSGTGGNQPQHF.

The gene calls are TRBV7-9 and TRBJ1-2; 9 positions agree with TRBD1. Trimming took 0 bases from V and 8 from J; bases not matched to a gene: 10. CDR1 is SEHNR and CDR2 is FQNEAQ in the germline V gene (reference sequence). This CDR3 contains 16 residues. CDR3 DNA sequence: TGTGCCAGCAGCTTAGCTTACCGGGACAGGGAGGAAGGCTACACCTTC. Translating it yields CASSLAYRDREEGYTF.

This sequence joins TRBV28 and TRBJ2-7; tentative D call: TRBD2 (5 bases). Germline CDR1 is MDHEN and CDR2 is SYDVKM. V dropped 3 bases and J dropped 1 base, with 16 bases sitting between them. This CDR3 has 16 amino acids. CDR3 sequence reads: CASSFDGVGFSYEQYF. CDR3 DNA: TGTGCCAGCAGTTTTGACGGGGTCGGATTTTCCTACGAGCAGTACTTC.

CDR3: CASSPPDSEFNEQFF. The CDR3 nucleotides read TGTGCCAGCAGCCCCCCGGACAGTGAGTTCAATGAGCAGTTCTTC. The chain employs TRBV7-9 and TRBJ2-1, with D tentatively TRBD1 (6 bases). The germline V gene has CDR1 SEHNR and CDR2 FQNEAQ (reference sequence). V gave up 5 bases and J gave up 6 bases, with 17 bases separating them. This CDR3 spans 15 amino acids.

V usage is TRBV4-3 and J usage is TRBJ2-2, with 7 bases lining up with TRBD1. CDR1 is LGHNA and CDR2 is YSLEER in the germline V gene. There are 16 residues in the CDR3. Losses at the gene ends were 0 bases for V and 5 bases for J; bases not matched to a gene: 6. CDR3 region: CASSQDPGTETGELFF. The CDR3 DNA reads as TGCGCCAGCAGCCAAGATCCGGGGACAGAGACCGGGGAGCTGTTTTTT.

This clone was seen only once. The chain couples TRBV19 to TRBJ2-3, with 8 bases aligning to TRBD1. CDR3 length: 15 amino acids. Trimming cost V 5 bases and J 4 bases; bases outside gene matches: 8. Germline CDR1 LNHDA, CDR2 SQIVND (reference sequence). In DNA, the CDR3 is TGTGCCAGTAGTCTCCGTGGACAGGGTGCAGATACGCAGTATTTT. Protein product: CASSLRGQGADTQYF.

The V call is TRBV7-9, the J call TRBJ2-1; 9 bases fit TRBD2. Germline trimming cut 1 base from V and 4 bases from J; bases unmatched to any gene: 2. Germline-derived CDR1 and CDR2 are SEHNR and FQNEAQ (reference sequence). The CDR3 has 15 residues. The CDR3 DNA is TGTGCCAGCAGCTTAGTAGCGGGGGCGTACAATGAGCAGTTCTTC. Encoded protein: CASSLVAGAYNEQFF.

The rearrangement joins TRBV6-6 to TRBJ2-1; TRBD2 matches at 9 bases. J gave up 2 bases and V 6 bases, and 5 bases lay outside the gene matches. The CDR3 is 15 amino acids. Per the germline V gene, CDR1 is MNHNY and CDR2 is SVGAGI (reference sequence). The CDR3 sequence: CASSRLADPYNEQFF. CDR3 in DNA: TGTGCCAGCAGCCGACTAGCGGATCCCTACAATGAGCAGTTCTTC.

The gene calls are TRBV4-3 and TRBJ1-1; weak D call: TRBD1 (5 bases). CDR1 is LGHNA, CDR2 YSLEER, per germline. This CDR3 has 17 amino acids. The V and J ends lost 1 base and 3 bases respectively, with 18 bases between them. CDR3 sequence reads: CASSQGRVLEGDTEAFF. The CDR3 DNA sequence: TGCGCCAGCAGCCAAGGCCGGGTCCTAGAAGGGGACACTGAAGCTTTCTTT.

J is TRBJ1-1 and V is TRBV21-1. TRBV21-1 is listed as a pseudogene. The CDR3 consists of 16 residues. The DNA for the CDR3 is TGTGCCAGCAGCAAAGCGCGGGGGGCCCGGGGAACTGAAGCTTTCTTT. This translates into CASSKARGARGTEAFF.

V and J are TRBV10-1 and TRBJ2-5; 9 nucleotides match TRBD2. The CDR3 has 15 residues. V was pared by 7 bases and J by 5 bases, with 11 bases of the junction left unmatched. Germline V gene lookup returns CDR1 WNHNN and CDR2 SYGVQD (reference sequence). The CDR3 sequence is CASTYRGGAWETQYF. The DNA of the CDR3 is TGCGCCAGCACTTACCGCGGGGGGGCCTGGGAGACCCAGTACTTC.

The chain uses TRBV4-1 and TRBJ2-1; 12 nucleotides agree with TRBD1. The CDR3 totals 15 residues. Germline CDR1 and CDR2: MGHRA and YSYEKL. V lost 4 bases, J lost 7 bases, and 5 bases stayed unmatched. The DNA of the CDR3 is TGCGCCAGCAGCCCCGGGACAGGGGGCGAAAATGAGCAGTTCTTC. Its translation: CASSPGTGGENEQFF.

The genes are TRBV19 and TRBJ1-5, with D possibly TRBD1 on 5 matching bases. With 3 bases removed from V and 3 bases from J, the gap between germline ends came to 6 bases. There are 13 residues in the CDR3. Germline V gives CDR1 LNHDA, CDR2 SQIVND (reference sequence). CDR3 coding DNA: TGTGCCAGTAGTATCAGGGTCAATCAGCCCCAGCATTTT. Translation gives CASSIRVNQPQHF.

In its sample, this clone was seen once. This chain links TRBV7-6 with TRBJ2-7; D unresolved. V lost 4 bases and J lost 3, with 13 bases in between. Germline CDR1 SGHVS, CDR2 FNYEAQ. The CDR3 has 14 residues. The CDR3 DNA reads as TGTGCCAGCAGCTCCTTGGAGAAAGACTACGAGCAGTACTTC. Residues: CASSSLEKDYEQYF.

The CDR3 DNA reads TGTGCCAGCAGTTTCGACTATGGCTACACCTTC. Its translation is CASSFDYGYTF. The rearrangement joins TRBV28 to TRBJ1-2; D remains ambiguous. Trimming shortened V by 3 bases and J by 3 bases, and 2 bases separated the two germline ends. Germline CDR1 reads MDHEN; CDR2 reads SYDVKM. The CDR3 loop spans 11 amino acids.

The rearrangement joins TRBV5-5 to TRBJ1-1; D is ambiguous. V shed 3 bases and J shed 5 bases, with 11 bases lying between them. There are 13 residues in the CDR3. CDR1 and CDR2 (germline): SGHKS, YYEKEE (reference sequence). CDR3 region: CASSSWEVTEAFF. CDR3 sequence (DNA): TGTGCCAGCAGCTCCTGGGAGGTGACTGAAGCTTTCTTT.

The chain uses TRBV6-1 and TRBJ2-7; D call uncertain. V was pared by 3 bases and J by 1 base, with 7 bases between. The CDR3 is 13 residues long. Germline CDR1 and CDR2: MNHNS and SASEGT. Here the CDR3 reads CASSDSESYEQYF. CDR3 in DNA: TGTGCCAGCAGTGACAGCGAGTCCTACGAGCAGTACTTC.

This rearrangement joins TRBV12-5 to TRBJ1-5; 10 nucleotides line up with TRBD1. Trimming at V came to 5 bases and at J to 9 bases, leaving 13 bases not matched to a gene. In germline, CDR1 is LGHNT, CDR2 FRNRAP. The CDR3 covers 16 residues. The CDR3 bases are TGTGCTAGTGGTGCCACCGGGACAGGGGACCTCAGGCCCCAGCATTTT. Its translation is CASGATGTGDLRPQHF. The variable domain in full, completed from reference TRBV12-5 and TRBJ1-5, reads DARVTQTPRHKVTEMGQEVTMRCQPILGHNTVFWYRQTMMQGLELLAYFRNRAPLDDSGMPKDRFSAEMPDATLATLKIQPSEPRDSAVYFCASGATGTGDLRPQHFGDGTRLSIL.

This clone was counted between two and nine times. This chain joins TRBV28 and TRBJ1-5, with D uncertain. Looked up from germline, CDR1 is MDHEN and CDR2 is SYDVKM. The CDR3 length is 14 residues. Trimming removed 11 bases at V and 1 base at J, with 15 bases between. The CDR3 nucleotides read TGTGCCTCCCGTCCTTCGGTGAGCAATCAGCCCCAGCATTTT. Its protein is CASRPSVSNQPQHF. Full variable domain (remainder filled in from reference TRBV28 and TRBJ1-5): DVKVTQSSRYLVKRTGEKVFLECVQDMDHENMFWYRQDPGLGLRLIYFSYDVKMKEKGDIPEGYSVSREKKERFSLILESASTNQTSMYLCASRPSVSNQPQHFGDGTRLSIL.

The chain joins TRBV7-9 to TRBJ1-2, with D perhaps matching TRBD1 (5 bases). The CDR3 spans 14 residues. With 8 bases removed from V and 6 bases from J, the gap between germline ends came to 19 bases. CDR1 is SEHNR and CDR2 is FQNEAQ in the germline V gene (reference sequence). The CDR3 DNA reads TGTGCCAGCGTACTCTCCGGGACTCTTGATGGCTACACCTTC. It yields the protein CASVLSGTLDGYTF.

The chain is built from TRBV5-1 and TRBJ2-7, with 7 bases lining up with TRBD1. The CDR3 covers 14 residues. The V segment lost 4 bases and the J segment 3 bases; nucleotides outside the gene matches: 7. Looked up from germline, CDR1 is SGHRS and CDR2 is YFSETQ. CDR3 sequence reads: CASSIRQGFYEQYF. In nucleotides, the CDR3 is TGCGCCAGCAGCATAAGACAGGGCTTCTACGAGCAGTACTTC.